Sequencing of this T cell receptor (beta chain) was carried out in a study of regulatory T cells in long-lasting Graves disease. The study's findings and limits: Sample size was small, which may have lowered accuracy. There were preferences for TRBV28, TRBJ1-2 and TRBJ2-5 in persistent disease. Clonotypes that were public and shared totalled approximately 3,000 in persistent patients versus roughly 1,000 in new patients.

Noted time point: newly diagnosed GD, antithyroid drugs for less than 3 months. The TCR library was prepared using RNA isolated from PBMCs. This CDR3 has 12 amino acids. Trimming removed 4 bases at V and 7 bases at J, with 10 bases between. CDR1 and CDR2 from the germline V gene are MDHEN and SYDVKM. Library construction for TCR beta used iRepertoire HTBI primers and Arm-PCR of CDR3 regions. TCRdb re-called the multiplex PCR reads with MiXCR, one entry per CDR3 protein. The table lists 350,000 to 500,000 distinct CDR3 sequences, around 15% of them singletons, with over 15% in the top ten. This clonotype was detected many times. Its antigen remains unidentified. A further study also used this sample, focusing on T cells in Graves' hyperthyroidism and ophthalmopathy. That paper states: Initially, a first-round RT-PCR of the TCR CDR3 employed the HTBI primer set.

The specimen was peripheral blood mononuclear cells (PBMCs), collected at new diagnosis, from a patient treated with antithyroid drugs. The sequence derives from a woman in her 50s with Graves disease. The chain recombines TRBV28 with TRBJ1-1, with D unclear. The CDR3 DNA reads as TGTGCCAGCAGTTCAGAGGGCGGTGAAGCTTTCTTT. Amino acids: CASSSEGGEAFF.